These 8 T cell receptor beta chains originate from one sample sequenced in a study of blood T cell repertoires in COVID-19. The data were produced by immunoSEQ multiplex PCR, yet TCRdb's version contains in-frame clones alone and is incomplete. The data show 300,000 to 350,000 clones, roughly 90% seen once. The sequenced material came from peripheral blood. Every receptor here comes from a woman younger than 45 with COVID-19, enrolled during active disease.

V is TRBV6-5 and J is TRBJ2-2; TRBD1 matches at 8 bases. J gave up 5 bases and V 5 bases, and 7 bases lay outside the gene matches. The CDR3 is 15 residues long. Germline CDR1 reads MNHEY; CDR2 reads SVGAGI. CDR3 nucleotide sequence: TGTGCCAGCAGTATTTCGACAGGGGAAACCGGGGAGCTGTTTTTT. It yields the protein CASSISTGETGELFF.

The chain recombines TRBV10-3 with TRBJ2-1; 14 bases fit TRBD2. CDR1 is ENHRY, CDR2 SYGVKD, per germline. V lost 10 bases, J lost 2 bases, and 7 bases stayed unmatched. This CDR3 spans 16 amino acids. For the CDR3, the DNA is TGTGCCACGGGGACTAGCGGGAGAGGCGCCTACAATGAGCAGTTCTTC. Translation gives CATGTSGRGAYNEQFF.

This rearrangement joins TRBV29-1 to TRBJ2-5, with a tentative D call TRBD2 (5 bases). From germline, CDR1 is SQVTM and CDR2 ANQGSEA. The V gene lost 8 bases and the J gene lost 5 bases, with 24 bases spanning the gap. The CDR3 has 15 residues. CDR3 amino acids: CSFRTLPRVRETQYF. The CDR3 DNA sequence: TGCAGCTTCAGGACTCTCCCCCGAGTACGGGAGACCCAGTACTTC.

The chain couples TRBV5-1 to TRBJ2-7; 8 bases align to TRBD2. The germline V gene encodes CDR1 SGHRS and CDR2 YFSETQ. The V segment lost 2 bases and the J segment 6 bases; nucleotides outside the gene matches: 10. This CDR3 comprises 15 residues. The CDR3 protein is CASSFQISGSSEQYF. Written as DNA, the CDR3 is TGCGCCAGCAGCTTTCAAATCAGCGGGAGTAGCGAGCAGTACTTC.

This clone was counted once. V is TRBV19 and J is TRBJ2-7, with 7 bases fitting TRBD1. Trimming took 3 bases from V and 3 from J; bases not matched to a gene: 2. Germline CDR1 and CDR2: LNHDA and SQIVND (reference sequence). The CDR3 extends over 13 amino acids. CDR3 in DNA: TGTGCCAGTAGTATGGGACAGAACTACGAGCAGTACTTC. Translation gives CASSMGQNYEQYF.

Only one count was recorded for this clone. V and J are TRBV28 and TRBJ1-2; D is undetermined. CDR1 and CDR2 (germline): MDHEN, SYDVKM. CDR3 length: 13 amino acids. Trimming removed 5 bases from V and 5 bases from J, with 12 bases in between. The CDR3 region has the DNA TGTGCCAGCAGTCTTGTATCCAGTTATGGCTACACCTTC. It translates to CASSLVSSYGYTF.

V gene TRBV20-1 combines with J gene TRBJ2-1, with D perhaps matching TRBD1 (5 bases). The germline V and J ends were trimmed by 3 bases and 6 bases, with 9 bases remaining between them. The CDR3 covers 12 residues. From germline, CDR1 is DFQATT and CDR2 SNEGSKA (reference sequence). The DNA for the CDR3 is TGCAGTGCTAGTGGGGCCGGCAATGAGCAGTTCTTC. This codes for CSASGAGNEQFF.

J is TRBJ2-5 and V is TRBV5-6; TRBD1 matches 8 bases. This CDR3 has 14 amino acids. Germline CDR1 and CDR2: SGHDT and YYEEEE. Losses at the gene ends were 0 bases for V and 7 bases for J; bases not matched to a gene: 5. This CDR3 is CASSLVGTGGTQYF. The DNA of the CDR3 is TGTGCCAGCAGCTTGGTAGGGACAGGTGGGACCCAGTACTTC. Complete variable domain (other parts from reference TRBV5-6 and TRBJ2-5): DAGVTQSPTHLIKTRGQQVTLRCSPKSGHDTVSWYQQALGQGPQFIFQYYEEEERQRGNFPDRFSGHQFPNYSSELNVNALLLGDSALYLCASSLVGTGGTQYFGPGTRLLVL.